Each of the 21 T cell receptor beta chains below was sequenced from the same sample in a study of blood T cell repertoires in COVID-19. The data were produced by immunoSEQ multiplex PCR, yet TCRdb's version contains in-frame clones alone and is incomplete. The sample gives some 350,000 clones, around 86% of which show up once; over 2.5% is in the top ten. The sample was peripheral blood. The receptors derive from a human donor in a cohort sampled during active COVID-19.

The rearrangement links TRBV3-1 (or the pseudogene TRBV3-2) to TRBJ2-2; TRBD1 is a possible D gene (6 bases). Germline CDR1 LGHDT, CDR2 YNNKEL (reference sequence). V lost 4 bases and J 6 bases, leaving 15 bases between the germline ends. CDR3 size: 15 residues. CDR3 sequence (DNA): TGTGCCAGCAGCCTTTCCGCAGGGGCCCCCGGGGAGCTGTTTTTT. Its translation is CASSLSAGAPGELFF.

The chain joins TRBV3-1 (or the pseudogene TRBV3-2) to TRBJ2-1, with 14 bases lining up with TRBD2. This CDR3 has 17 amino acids. Germline V CDR1 and CDR2: LGHDT, YNNKEL (reference sequence). The junction had 3 bases not matched to a gene; V was cut back by 4 bases and J by 1 base. The CDR3 spells CASSRGLAGESYNEQFF. The CDR3, as DNA: TGTGCCAGCAGCCGGGGACTAGCGGGAGAGTCCTACAATGAGCAGTTCTTC.

This rearrangement joins TRBV5-6 to TRBJ1-5, with D unresolved. CDR3 length equals 13 residues. The germline V gene has CDR1 SGHDT and CDR2 YYEEEE. Trimming pared 3 bases from V and 11 bases from J, leaving 15 bases between. The chain's CDR3 is CASSSGLGAAQHF. CDR3 sequence (DNA): TGTGCCAGCAGCTCCGGTCTGGGAGCAGCCCAGCATTTT.

The count of this clone is one. V and J are TRBV29-1 and TRBJ2-7, with 14 bases matching TRBD2. This CDR3 contains 16 residues. Germline assignment: CDR1 SQVTM and CDR2 ANQGSEA. The V and J ends lost 6 bases and 0 bases, in that order; junction bases with no gene match: 7. The CDR3 DNA is TGCAGCGTGGCCCGACTAGCGGGAGGGGACTCCTACGAGCAGTACTTC. Protein product: CSVARLAGGDSYEQYF.

The rearrangement uses TRBV4-2 and TRBJ1-1; the match to TRBD1 covers 7 bases. Germline CDR1 LGHNA, CDR2 YNFKEQ. This CDR3 comprises 14 residues. Losses at the gene ends were 8 bases for V and 3 bases for J; bases not matched to a gene: 9. The CDR3 sequence: CASALTGTHTEAFF. DNA for the CDR3: TGTGCCAGCGCCCTGACAGGGACTCACACTGAAGCTTTCTTT.

The chain recombines TRBV5-4 with TRBJ2-2, with 7 positions matching TRBD1. V shed 2 bases, J shed 1 base, and the junction held 5 bases outside the gene matches. The germline V gene has CDR1 SGHNT and CDR2 YYREEE (reference sequence). This CDR3 has 16 residues. CDR3 residues: CASSFGQDRNTGELFF. CDR3 nucleotides: TGTGCCAGCAGCTTCGGACAGGATCGGAACACCGGGGAGCTGTTTTTT.

As concerns this clone: The junction differs from germline at one of its ends, possibly a read error. The CDR3 is CASSRAPLAQNIQYF. The CDR3 DNA sequence: TGTGCCAGTAGTCGTGCTCCCCTAGCCCAAAACATTCAGTACTTC. The gene calls are TRBV19 and TRBJ2-4; tentative D call: TRBD2 (5 bases). Germline assignment: CDR1 LNHDA and CDR2 SQIVND (reference sequence). The CDR3 totals 15 residues.

Here the CDR3 DNA reads TGTGCCTGGAGTTTCTTGACAGCAAACTATGGCTACACCTTC. It is translated as CAWSFLTANYGYTF. The chain links TRBV30 to TRBJ1-2, with D perhaps TRBD1 (5 bases). CDR3 size: 14 residues. The V and J ends lost 2 bases and 2 bases respectively, with 12 bases between them. Germline loops: CDR1 GTSNPN, CDR2 SVGIG (reference sequence). Full variable domain (remainder filled in from reference TRBV30 and TRBJ1-2): SQTIHQWPATLVQPVGSPLSLECTVEGTSNPNLYWYRQAAGRGLQLLFYSVGIGQISSEVPQNLSASRPQDRQFILSSKKLLLSDSGFYLCAWSFLTANYGYTFGSGTRLTVV.

This clone showed up just a few times. V and J are TRBV7-6 and TRBJ2-7, with D perhaps matching TRBD1 (6 bases). V shed 5 bases and J shed 2 bases, with 13 bases lying between them. Germline CDR1 SGHVS, CDR2 FNYEAQ. This CDR3 comprises 14 residues. Here the CDR3 reads CASSAGVVPYEQYF. In DNA, the CDR3 is TGTGCCAGCAGCGCAGGGGTAGTGCCCTACGAGCAGTACTTC.

The rearrangement links TRBV28 to TRBJ1-1, with unresolved D. The V gene lost 3 bases and the J gene lost 5 bases, with 13 bases spanning the gap. The CDR3 extends over 14 amino acids. Per the germline V gene, CDR1 is MDHEN and CDR2 is SYDVKM. This CDR3 reads CASSFSVRGTEAFF. The CDR3 nucleotides are TGTGCCAGCAGTTTTAGCGTTCGGGGAACTGAAGCTTTCTTT. Together with reference TRBV28 and TRBJ1-1, the CDR3 gives the full variable domain: DVKVTQSSRYLVKRTGEKVFLECVQDMDHENMFWYRQDPGLGLRLIYFSYDVKMKEKGDIPEGYSVSREKKERFSLILESASTNQTSMYLCASSFSVRGTEAFFGQGTRLTVV.

The chain employs TRBV29-1 and TRBJ2-3, with 8 bases matching TRBD2. The junction had 14 bases not matched to a gene; V was cut back by 6 bases and J by 6 bases. The V gene's germline CDR1 is SQVTM and CDR2 ANQGSEA. The CDR3 has 15 amino acids. CDR3 DNA: TGCAGCGTGGGGCTAGCGCGGGGGGCCGGGGATACGCAGTATTTT. Translating gives CSVGLARGAGDTQYF.

This clone showed up just a few times. This chain joins TRBV5-1 and TRBJ1-1; TRBD1 is a possible D gene (6 bases). Trimming removed 4 bases at V and 4 bases at J, with 14 bases between. This CDR3 has 14 amino acids. CDR1 is SGHRS and CDR2 is YFSETQ in the germline V gene. CDR3 coding DNA: TGCGCCAGCAGCACTACCAGGGGTTCCACTGAAGCTTTCTTT. Its translation is CASSTTRGSTEAFF. The full variable domain, in which reference TRBV5-1 and TRBJ1-1 provide the parts outside the CDR3, is KAGVTQTPRYLIKTRGQQVTLSCSPISGHRSVSWYQQTPGQGLQFLFEYFSETQRNKGNFPGRFSGRQFSNSRSEMNVSTLELGDSALYLCASSTTRGSTEAFFGQGTRLTVV.

V usage is TRBV19 and J usage is TRBJ2-1; TRBD2 matches at 10 bases. The CDR3 extends over 16 amino acids. Unmatched junction bases numbered 4, after V lost 5 bases and J lost 0 bases. The germline V gene has CDR1 LNHDA and CDR2 SQIVND (reference sequence). CDR3 DNA sequence: TGTGCCAGTAGTTTTCTAGCGGGGGCCTCCTACAATGAGCAGTTCTTC. Translation gives CASSFLAGASYNEQFF.

The rearrangement uses TRBV19 and TRBJ1-1; 8 bases are a match to TRBD1. CDR1 is LNHDA, CDR2 SQIVND, per germline (reference sequence). V shed 10 bases and J 6 bases; nucleotides not matched to a gene: 10. The CDR3 extends over 13 amino acids. In nucleotides, the CDR3 is TGTGCCACCCAGACAGGGGAGGTTTCTGAAGCTTTCTTT. This translates into CATQTGEVSEAFF.

The chain is built from TRBV3-1 (or the pseudogene TRBV3-2) and TRBJ1-2; 8 positions match TRBD1. V shed 6 bases, J shed 8 bases, and the junction held 20 bases outside the gene matches. Germline lookup yields CDR1 LGHDT and CDR2 YNNKEL (reference sequence). CDR3 length: 17 residues. The CDR3 here is CASSPVPSRQGTGGYTF. The CDR3 bases are TGTGCCAGCAGTCCCGTCCCTTCCAGACAGGGGACGGGGGGCTACACCTTC.

This clone was counted between two and nine times. The V and J genes are TRBV2 and TRBJ2-1; 11 nucleotides line up with TRBD2. V was pared by 6 bases and J by 4 bases, with 5 bases of the junction left unmatched. The CDR3 runs 15 residues. The germline CDR1 and CDR2 sequences are SNHLY and FYNNEI. The CDR3 protein is CASRRGLAEYNEQFF. In DNA, the CDR3 is TGTGCCAGCAGGAGGGGACTAGCGGAGTACAATGAGCAGTTCTTC.

This chain connects TRBV7-8 to TRBJ2-1, with 7 positions matching TRBD2. CDR3 length equals 15 residues. Losses at the gene ends were 5 bases for V and 6 bases for J; bases not matched to a gene: 10. Germline V gives CDR1 SGHVS, CDR2 FQNEAQ. CDR3 nucleotides: TGTGCCAGCAGCCAAAGACTAGCTAGGCCCAATGAGCAGTTCTTC. This codes for CASSQRLARPNEQFF.

This chain uses TRBV5-8 with TRBJ1-5, with D possibly matching TRBD1 (5 bases). The CDR3 contains 13 residues. V was shortened by 6 bases and J by 6 bases, with 13 bases between the two germline ends. Germline CDR1 reads SGHTS; CDR2 reads YDEGEE. CDR3 sequence (DNA): TGTGCCAGCACGCCGGGGGTCACTCAGCCCCAGCATTTT. Amino acid sequence: CASTPGVTQPQHF.

CDR3 in amino acids: CAISKTGSSYEQYF. The CDR3 coding sequence is TGTGCCATCAGTAAGACTGGTAGCTCCTACGAGCAGTACTTC. V is TRBV10-3 and J is TRBJ2-7; D is unclear. Germline-derived CDR1 and CDR2 are ENHRY and SYGVKD. The V end was cut by 5 bases, the J end by 0 bases, with 11 bases between. The CDR3 sequence is 14 residues long.

About this clone: In the same sample, other DNA sequences code for this CDR3. The chain links TRBV11-2 to TRBJ1-1; the D gene is possibly TRBD1 (5 bases). V lost 0 bases and J 5 bases, leaving 7 bases between the germline ends. Germline-derived CDR1 and CDR2 are SGHAT and FQNNGV. This CDR3 is built from 13 residues. This chain's CDR3 is CASSLEGGTEAFF. For the CDR3, the DNA is TGTGCCAGCAGCTTAGAGGGGGGAACTGAAGCTTTCTTT.

CDR3 coding DNA: TGCGCCAGCAGGCTGAGCTACAATGAGCAGTTCTTC. Its protein is CASRLSYNEQFF. The chain employs TRBV5-1 and TRBJ2-1; no firm D call. CDR3 size: 12 residues. CDR1 is SGHRS, CDR2 YFSETQ, per germline. Trimming took off 5 bases at V and 3 bases at J, with 6 bases between the two ends.